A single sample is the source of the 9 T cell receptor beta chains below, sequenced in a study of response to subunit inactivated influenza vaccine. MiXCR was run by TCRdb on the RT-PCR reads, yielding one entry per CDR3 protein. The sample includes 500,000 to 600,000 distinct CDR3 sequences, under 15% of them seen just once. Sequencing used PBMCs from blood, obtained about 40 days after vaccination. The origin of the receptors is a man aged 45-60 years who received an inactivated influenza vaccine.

The CDR3 DNA is TGTGCCAGCAGCTCCAATATACGTGGCGAGCAGTTCTTC. It yields the protein CASSSNIRGEQFF. This rearrangement joins TRBV27 to TRBJ2-1; D ambiguous. The CDR3 is made up of 13 amino acids. Germline assignment: CDR1 MNHEY and CDR2 SMNVEV (reference sequence). Trimming left V 6 bases short and J 10 bases short, with 16 bases between.

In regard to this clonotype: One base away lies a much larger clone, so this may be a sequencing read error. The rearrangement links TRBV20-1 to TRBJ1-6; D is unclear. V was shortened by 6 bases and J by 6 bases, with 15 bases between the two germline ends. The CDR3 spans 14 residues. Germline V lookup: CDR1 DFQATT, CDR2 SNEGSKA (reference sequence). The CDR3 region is CSATPETINSPLHF. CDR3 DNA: TGCAGTGCAACCCCCGAGACAATTAATTCACCCCTCCACTTT.

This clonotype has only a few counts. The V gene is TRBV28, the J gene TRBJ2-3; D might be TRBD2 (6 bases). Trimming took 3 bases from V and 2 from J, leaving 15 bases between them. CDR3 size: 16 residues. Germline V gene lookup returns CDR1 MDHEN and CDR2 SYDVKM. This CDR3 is CASSFATRAVTDTQYF. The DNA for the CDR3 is TGTGCCAGCAGTTTTGCGACTAGGGCAGTCACAGATACGCAGTATTTT. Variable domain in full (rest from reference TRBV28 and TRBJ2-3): DVKVTQSSRYLVKRTGEKVFLECVQDMDHENMFWYRQDPGLGLRLIYFSYDVKMKEKGDIPEGYSVSREKKERFSLILESASTNQTSMYLCASSFATRAVTDTQYFGPGTRLTVL.

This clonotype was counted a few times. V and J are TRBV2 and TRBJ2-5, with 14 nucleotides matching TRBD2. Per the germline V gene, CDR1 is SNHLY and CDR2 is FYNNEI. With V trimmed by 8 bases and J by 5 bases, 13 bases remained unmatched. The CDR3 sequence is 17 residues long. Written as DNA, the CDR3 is TGTGCCAGCTATGGGACTAGCGGGGGCCCGTATGATGAGACCCAGTACTTC. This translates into CASYGTSGGPYDETQYF. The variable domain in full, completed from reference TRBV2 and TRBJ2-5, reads EPEVTQTPSHQVTQMGQEVILRCVPISNHLYFYWYRQILGQKVEFLVSFYNNEISEKSEIFDDQFSVERPDGSNFTLKIRSTKLEDSAMYFCASYGTSGGPYDETQYFGPGTRLLVL.

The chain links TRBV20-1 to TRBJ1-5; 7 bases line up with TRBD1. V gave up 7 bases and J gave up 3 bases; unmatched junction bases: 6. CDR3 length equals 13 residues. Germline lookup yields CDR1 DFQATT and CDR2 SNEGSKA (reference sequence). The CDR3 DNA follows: TGCAGTGTTCGGACAGGCGTCAATCAGCCCCAGCATTTT. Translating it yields CSVRTGVNQPQHF.

CDR3 region: CATRGDKAGYTF. CDR3 bases: TGTGCCACCAGGGGAGACAAGGCTGGCTACACCTTC. The genes are TRBV15 and TRBJ1-2; D is undetermined. The CDR3 loop spans 12 amino acids. V shed 6 bases and J shed 7 bases, with 12 bases lying between them. Germline CDR1 reads LNHNV; CDR2 reads YYDKDF (reference sequence).

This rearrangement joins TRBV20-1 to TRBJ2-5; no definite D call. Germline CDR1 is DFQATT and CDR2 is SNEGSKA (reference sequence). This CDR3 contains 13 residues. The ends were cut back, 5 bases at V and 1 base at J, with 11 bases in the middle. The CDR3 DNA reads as TGCAGTGCTGCCTCATCCCTCCAAGAGACCCAGTACTTC. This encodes CSAASSLQETQYF.

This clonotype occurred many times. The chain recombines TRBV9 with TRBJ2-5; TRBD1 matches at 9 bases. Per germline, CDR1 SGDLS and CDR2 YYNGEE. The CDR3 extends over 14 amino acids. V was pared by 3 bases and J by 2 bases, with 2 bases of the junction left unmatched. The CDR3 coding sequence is TGTGCCAGCAGCGCCGACAGGGGGCAAGAGACCCAGTACTTC. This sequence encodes CASSADRGQETQYF.

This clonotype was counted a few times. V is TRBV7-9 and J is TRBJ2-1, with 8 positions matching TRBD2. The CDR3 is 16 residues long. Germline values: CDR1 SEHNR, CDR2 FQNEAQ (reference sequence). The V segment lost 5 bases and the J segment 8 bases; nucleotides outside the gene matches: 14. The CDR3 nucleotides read TGTGCCAGCAGCCATTCCGGACTAGCCTCCAGCGATGAGCAGTTCTTC. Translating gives CASSHSGLASSDEQFF.